This TCR beta chain was retrieved from a study of cytomegalovirus exposure and HLA in healthy donors (dated by TCRdb to 2016 to 2017). In terms of the full investigation: An earlier analysis of 587 of the donors reported 276 Gb of sequence data and approximately 120 million unique TCR beta sequences obtained from around 170 million T cells. Roughly 300 gigabases of sequencing data and tens of millions of unique TCR sequences made up an early release that covered approximately 620 HLA-typed donors. The genetic ancestry cluster associated with self-reported Caucasian donors included 70% to 85% of the approximately 430 genotyped donors. The study aimed to test whether signatures of past pathogen exposure could be identified by cataloging public T cell receptors. The T cell repertoires of some 700 subjects were profiled by immunosequencing and related to cytomegalovirus serostatus. A separate validation cohort of about 110 different subjects was used in addition to the roughly 640-subject first cohort. The study combined high-throughput TCR immunosequencing, statistical association of individual TCRs with disease status, and machine learning to predict cytomegalovirus infection status. In a later analysis, previously published TCR beta repertoires from 666 donors were re-analyzed and high-resolution HLA genotyping was added so that TCR occurrence patterns could be studied. In the later analysis, no new phenotypic data were used to find candidate immune exposures; instead, reliance was placed on TCR beta sequences and their occurrence across donors. In an earlier analysis of a few hundred of the donors, high-throughput TCR beta sequencing was used to judge whether each TCR beta V gene segment behaved as functional or pseudogenic. Donor age, sex, ethnicity and CMV serostatus were collected together with the repertoire data. A later genetic analysis used genome-wide SNP genotypes for 398 of the 666 donors, treating that subset as a discovery cohort. All discovery cohort repertoires had been generated using a single sequencing platform. HLA typing covered class I and class II loci at four-digit resolution. Typing coverage differed by locus: A, B, C, DRB1 and DQB1 were typed in about 620-640 donors, DQA1 in about 560, DPA1 in some 610, and DPB1 in around 440. Because of strong linkage in the cohort, 4 to 6 DR-DQ haplotypes were treated as single units for association and clustering. On average, approximately 250,000 unique TCR beta nucleotide sequences were sequenced per donor among several hundred genotyped donors of the cohort, with about 17% of those sequences being non-productive.

Based on the germline V gene (reference sequence), the CDR1 and CDR2 sequences are GTSNPN and SVGIG. The CDR3 runs 13 amino acids, cysteine and phenylalanine included. The read is trimmed to its CDR3 DNA, 39 bases read in frame from base 1. At the junction V is shortened by 5 bases and J by 8 bases, with 16 bases in between. Preparation of the library involved the immunoSEQ multiplex PCR assay. For the multiplex PCR, a mixture combining 60 forward primers for TCR Vbeta segments and 13 reverse primers for TCR Jbeta segments was used. The CDR3 region of rearranged TCR beta genes was amplified from genomic DNA by a multiplex PCR assay. The Illumina HiSeq System was used to sequence the amplified TCR beta libraries as 87-base-pair reads. The paper's data handling went like this. In a later analysis, some 80 million unique TCR beta chains were counted across the roughly 610 repertoires, and approximately 11 million of these chains were shared by at least two donors. Raw reads were error-corrected and collapsed into unique sequences with a nearest-neighbor algorithm that merged closely related sequences to remove PCR and sequencing errors. Alignment of CDR3 sequences to IMGT reference sequences was used to assign V, D and J gene segments. For a sequence to be retained, a match of at least six nucleotides to both a V gene segment and a J gene segment was required. Rearrangements were called productive when the CDR3 lacked stop codons and stayed in frame with V and J; all others were non-productive. CDR3 was defined by IMGT convention, running from the second conserved V-encoded cysteine to the conserved J-encoded phenylalanine. The earlier analysis of about 500 of the donors excluded sequences that lacked an unambiguous match to a single V gene segment. An earlier analysis of about 600 of the donors called V segments functional above 56.7% productive rearrangements and segregating when the between-donor standard deviation exceeded 5%. To diagnose cytomegalovirus status from the catalog of TCR beta chain sequences, a statistical classification framework was built. In a later analysis, V and J genes were assigned by comparing TCR nucleotide sequences against IMGT/GENE-DB human TR gene sequences. A later analysis assigned CDR3 sequences and most-parsimonious VDJ recombination scenarios with the TCRdist pipeline. In a later analysis, each TCR beta chain was defined by its CDR3 amino acid sequence together with its V-gene family, and reads without a unique V-gene family were excluded. As a way to deal with suspected cross-contamination and a sequencing artifact, a later analysis dropped 450 to 600 nucleotide sequences that were highly shared and had low generation probability. In a later analysis, a clonal expansion index was calculated for each public chain from normalized within-repertoire ranks of inferred template counts. A later analysis computed generation probabilities with a VDJ recombination model fitted to out-of-frame rearrangements, and checked the results against IGoR. Hypergeometric tests were used in a later analysis to score TCR-TCR, TCR-HLA and TCR-CMV co-occurrence, with a repertoire-size bias correction applied to the TCR pairs. False discovery rates were estimated in a later analysis by permuting HLA or CMV assignments 20 times. In a later analysis, co-occurring TCRs were grouped with DBSCAN, and TCRdist sequence similarity was added when clustering was performed within HLA-allele-positive subsets. Repertoires with fewer than 30,000 or more than 120,000 public chains were left out of co-occurrence clustering, as were five repertoires with anomalous nucleotide sharing. Sourced from immuneACCESS, this table was stored by TCRdb with only in-frame sequences that have V and J called. A share of the clones is absent; for the studies checked, an unresolved V gene accounts for under half, and the remainder has no known explanation. V and J calls and clone size are those listed in that table; D and trimming were worked out from the DNA. In this sample the table shows 100,000 to 150,000 clones, around 72% of which occur a single time. Around 1.5% of the sample is taken by the ten largest.

About this clone itself: This clone's antigen is unknown. Base qualities are not provided; no much larger clone lies one nucleotide away.

What the authors observed across the whole study: Presence/absence analyses assumed roughly uniform sequencing depth across donors, an assumption that may not hold. CMV serostatus was the only immune exposure information available for the cohort. The earlier analysis of 587 of the donors excluded about 16 rarely observed V segments, including chromosome 9 orphons, because counts were too low. A few of the identified cytomegalovirus-associated TCR beta chains were confirmed in vitro to be specific for cytomegalovirus antigens. While some public TCRs were present in many individuals, most TCR sequences turned up only very rarely across donors. Broadly in line with IMGT annotations, most TCR beta V segments showed up in productive rearrangements about 90% or about 30% of the time in an earlier analysis of around 550 of the donors. A further reported finding was that TCR beta sequences accurately predicted the HLA-A and HLA-B alleles for most subjects in the first cohort. According to a later analysis, parvovirus B19, influenza, CMV and Epstein-Barr virus appeared linked to several top co-occurrence clusters. In a later analysis, TCR association rates were found to vary across HLA loci, with the most associated TCRs seen for DRB1 alleles and the fewest for HLA-C alleles. Compared with equally common non-associated chains, HLA-associated TCR beta chains in a later analysis were more clonally expanded and had lower generation probabilities. In a later genetic analysis, a missense DCLRE1C variant was associated with V-gene and J-gene trimming of TCR beta chains, and the association was replicated in an independent cohort. Most CMV-associated TCR beta chains appeared to be HLA-restricted in a later analysis, and the HLA associations seemed to be driven largely by CMV exposure. A group of highly shared sequence variants was considered likely to be a technical artifact of the sequencing pipeline. The cohort was sequenced for TCR beta chains only, and without alpha or paired-chain data the features that could be detected were limited. The 87-base-pair reads could not distinguish some IMGT-functional V segments, including TRBV6-2 and TRBV6-3, so those segments were excluded. Because HLA typing was unavailable for some donors at each locus, only the typed subset was used in association tests. According to the authors, the approach could potentially be generalized to other disease states and immunological phenotypes. Linkage disequilibrium might explain the correlated functional status among segregating V segments, but an unknown experimental factor could not be ruled out. The classifier was reported to diagnose cytomegalovirus status with high specificity and sensitivity in both the original and validation cohorts. A later analysis associated about 17,000 TCR beta sequences with specific HLA alleles at a false discovery rate of 0.05. When HLA alleles, especially DR and DQ, strongly co-occurred, TCR associations were difficult to assign to individual alleles. In a later genetic analysis, fewer N-insertions in productive TCRs were reported among donors in an Asian-associated ancestry cluster than the roughly 640-donor mean. A total of 150 to 200 TCR beta chains were listed by the study as associated with cytomegalovirus.

The cohort consisted of 600 to 700 healthy bone marrow donors. Cohort members were all nominally healthy when sampled, although unrecorded immune exposures were likely present. The donor was CMV seronegative and was included in the group of approximately 350 seronegative cohort members. Each donor provided a peripheral blood sample, and peripheral blood mononuclear cells were used for TCR beta sequencing. The Qiagen DNeasy Blood Extraction Kit was used to extract genomic DNA from the blood cell samples. The sequenced sample consisted of PBMCs. The TCR originated in a woman under 30 in good health and CMV-seronegative. This sequence uses TRBV30 and TRBJ2-1; tentative D gene TRBD2, with 5 bases matching. The base sequence is TGTGCCTGGTTGCCACCCGGAGGCTATGAGCAGTTCTTC. Translated, this is CAWLPPGGYEQFF.